This entry lists 9 T cell receptor beta chains sequenced from one sample in a study of Graves' ophthalmopathy and Graves' hyperthyroidism. RNA served as the template for amplifying TCR beta CDR3 regions. RT-PCR was first run with HTBI primers, then multiplex PCR in a second round. Using its own MiXCR run on the multiplex PCR reads, TCRdb lists one record per CDR3 protein. The repertoire holds around 1,200,000 distinct CDR3 sequences, less than 45% seen once, with over 8.5% in the top ten. Source material: peripheral blood or thyroid tissue (not recorded which). These receptors were collected from an adult man with Graves' hyperthyroidism.

This clonotype was picked up many times. V gene TRBV25-1 combines with J gene TRBJ2-2; 10 positions match TRBD2. Germline V gives CDR1 MGHDK, CDR2 SYGVNS. The CDR3 covers 18 residues. The trim removed 0 bases at V and 5 bases at J, leaving 9 bases unmatched. This CDR3 is CASSEYIVAGGSTGELFF. For the CDR3, the DNA is TGTGCCAGCAGTGAATATATCGTAGCGGGGGGTTCTACCGGGGAGCTGTTTTTT.

The V gene is TRBV9, the J gene TRBJ2-5; 9 bases are shared with TRBD2. CDR3 length equals 14 residues. J gave up 2 bases and V 7 bases, and 6 bases lay outside the gene matches. In germline, CDR1 is SGDLS, CDR2 YYNGEE. CDR3 region: CASGPSGTQETQYF. The DNA of the CDR3 is TGTGCCAGCGGACCTAGCGGGACTCAAGAGACCCAGTACTTC.

This clonotype was picked up many times. V gene TRBV7-8 combines with J gene TRBJ1-2; possible D gene TRBD1, 5 bases. Trimming removed 1 base at V and 4 bases at J, with 22 bases between. The germline V gene encodes CDR1 SGHVS and CDR2 FQNEAQ. CDR3 length: 18 amino acids. CDR3 nucleotide sequence: TGTGCCAGCAGCTTAGGACGGGGTCCGGGACGGACCTTCTATGGCTACACCTTC. Its protein product is CASSLGRGPGRTFYGYTF.

The rearrangement joins TRBV29-1 to TRBJ2-3, with TRBD1 matching 10 bases. CDR3 length: 15 residues. Unmatched junction bases numbered 3, after V lost 0 bases and J lost 3 bases. Looked up from germline, CDR1 is SQVTM and CDR2 is ANQGSEA. In nucleotides, the CDR3 is TGCAGCGTTGAAGATCCGGGACAGGGGACAGATACGCAGTATTTT. Encoded protein: CSVEDPGQGTDTQYF.

This chain joins TRBV11-3 and TRBJ1-1; D is perhaps TRBD1 (6 bases). Between the trimmed V and J ends, which lost 2 bases and 5 bases, there was a span of 15 bases. The CDR3 is 15 residues long. Germline V gene lookup returns CDR1 SGHNT and CDR2 YENEEA. The CDR3 nucleotides are TGTGCCAGCAGCTTATCAGGGCAGGGGCGGACTGAAGCTTTCTTT. Encoded protein: CASSLSGQGRTEAFF.

This clonotype was observed many times. The CDR3 bases are TGCAGTGCTAGAGAAAAGGGGGTTTATGGCTACACCTTC. The encoded protein is CSAREKGVYGYTF. The V gene is TRBV20-1, the J gene TRBJ1-2; a weak D match, TRBD1 (6 bases). The V end lost 0 bases, the J end lost 5 bases, and 10 bases lay between the germline ends. CDR3 length: 13 residues. CDR1 is DFQATT, CDR2 SNEGSKA, per germline (reference sequence).

The chain uses TRBV13 and TRBJ1-4; 7 bases map to TRBD1. Germline V gene lookup returns CDR1 PRHDT and CDR2 FYEKMQ (reference sequence). V lost 5 bases to trimming and J lost 1 base; unmatched junction nucleotides: 1. CDR3 size: 14 residues. CDR3 sequence reads: CASSHRGTNEKLFF. The CDR3 nucleotides are TGTGCCAGCAGCCACAGGGGAACTAATGAAAAACTGTTTTTT.

This clonotype was observed at least ten times. The J gene is TRBJ1-5, the V gene TRBV7-2; D possibly corresponds to TRBD1 (5 bases). The CDR3 has 16 residues. The ends were cut back, 1 base at V and 7 bases at J, with 17 bases in the middle. Germline V lookup: CDR1 SGHTA, CDR2 FQGNSA. The CDR3 region is CASSLGAREGRQPQHF. The CDR3 coding sequence is TGTGCCAGCAGCTTAGGGGCCAGGGAGGGTCGGCAGCCCCAGCATTTT.

Only a few counts were recorded for this clonotype. J is TRBJ2-5 and V is TRBV25-1; no reliable D call. The CDR3 runs 14 residues. The germline V gene encodes CDR1 MGHDK and CDR2 SYGVNS. V lost 6 bases to trimming and J lost 0 bases, with 11 bases between them. For the CDR3, the DNA is TGTGCCAGCAGGTTACACCAGTACCAAGAGACCCAGTACTTC. This codes for CASRLHQYQETQYF.